Below, one T cell receptor (beta chain) is given with its context. The data were taken from a study of blood T cell repertoires in COVID-19. V shed 3 bases, J shed 3 bases, and the junction held 4 bases outside the gene matches. The CDR3 totals 14 residues. CDR1 LGHNA and CDR2 YNFKEQ come from the germline V gene. The protocol was immunoSEQ multiplex PCR, while the TCRdb copy is restricted to in-frame clones and leaves out a portion. The sample carries under 200,000 clones, around four fifths recorded once. The sequence was collected from a woman aged 45-59 years who had recovered from COVID-19. The chain couples TRBV4-2 to TRBJ2-7; 8 positions match TRBD1. Sequenced sample: PBMCs or T cells enriched from blood (not recorded which). The CDR3 loop reads CASSQGQAIYEQYF. CDR3 bases: TGTGCCAGCAGCCAGGGACAGGCGATCTACGAGCAGTACTTC.